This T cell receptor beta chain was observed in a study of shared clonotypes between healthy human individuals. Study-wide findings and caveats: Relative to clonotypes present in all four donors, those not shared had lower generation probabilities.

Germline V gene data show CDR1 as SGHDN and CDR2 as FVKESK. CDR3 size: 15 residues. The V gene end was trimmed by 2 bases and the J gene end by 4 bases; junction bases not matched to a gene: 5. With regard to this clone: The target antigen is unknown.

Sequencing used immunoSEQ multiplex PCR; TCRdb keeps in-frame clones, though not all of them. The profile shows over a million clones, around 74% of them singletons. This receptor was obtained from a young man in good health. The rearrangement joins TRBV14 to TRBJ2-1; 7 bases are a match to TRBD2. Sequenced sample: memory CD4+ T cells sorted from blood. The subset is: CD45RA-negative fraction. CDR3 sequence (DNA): TGTGCCAGCAGCCAATCGAGCGGGACTTACAATGAGCAGTTCTTC. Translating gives CASSQSSGTYNEQFF.